Below, one T cell receptor (beta chain) is given with its context. Repertoires were generated with immunoSEQ multiplex PCR, while TCRdb's copy carries only in-frame clones and drops some. Among over 200,000 clones listed, around 81% were seen once. Clinical histories supplied by participants themselves formed the basis of cohort assignment. This sample is part of a study of blood T cell repertoires in COVID-19. The origin of this receptor is a woman aged 45-59 years with acute COVID-19. Sequencing was done on a sample of PBMCs or T cells enriched from blood (not recorded which).

The CDR3 loop reads CASSQGLRGGGETQYF. The CDR3 DNA follows: TGCGCCAGCAGCCAGGGACTTCGTGGGGGGGGAGAGACCCAGTACTTC. The genes are TRBV4-1 and TRBJ2-5; 7 nucleotides align to TRBD2. CDR3 length equals 16 residues. Per germline, CDR1 MGHRA and CDR2 YSYEKL. With 3 bases clipped from V and 4 bases from J, the junction kept 11 bases outside the gene matches.